This TCR beta chain was captured by sequencing in a study of PD-L1 blockade in urothelial cancer. Whole-study context: The study recovered a median of around 140,000 T cells per blood sample.

Method: immunoSEQ multiplex PCR; TCRdb's copy keeps in-frame clones and lacks some. Of about 110,000 clones listed, about 91% are singletons. The CDR3 is 14 amino acids. Deletions cut 0 bases from V and 4 bases from J, with 7 bases between. CDR1 SGDLS and CDR2 YYNGEE come from the germline V gene. Time point noted: peripheral blood 6 weeks after treatment start. The TCR was taken from a man between 60 and 75 years old with urothelial cancer. V is TRBV9 and J is TRBJ2-2; D is unclear. This material consisted of PBMCs, taken around atezolizumab (anti-PD-L1) treatment. CDR3 sequence (DNA): TGTGCCAGCAGCGTAGGAGGAATCACCGGGGAGCTGTTTTTT. Protein product: CASSVGGITGELFF.